Listed below are T cell receptor beta chains from one sample, sequenced in a study of OX40 agonist ivuxolimab in advanced cancers. Profiled with immunoSEQ multiplex PCR; TCRdb holds only in-frame clones, not every one. This table holds roughly 65,000 clones, over 80% found once. The specimen comprised CD4+ or CD8+ T cells sorted from blood, sampled in a trial of the OX40 agonist ivuxolimab. These receptors were collected from an adult with an advanced solid tumor such as melanoma, head and neck, liver or kidney cancer. Both conserved end residues are part of each CDR3. Fields, in order: V gene, CDR3 protein.

v_gene: TRBV25-1; CDR3aa: CASSREEKLFF
v_gene: TRBV6-5; CDR3aa: CASSVDRATGELFF
v_gene: TRBV28; CDR3aa: CASSPDRTLLSFYEQYF
v_gene: TRBV6-6; CDR3aa: CAIKGGSYEQYF
v_gene: TRBV7-9; CDR3aa: CASSLAHSYGTSGTDTQYF
v_gene: TRBV5-4; CDR3aa: CASSLWRGGTGELFF
v_gene: TRBV11-3; CDR3aa: CASSLIGGSDEQFF
v_gene: TRBV14; CDR3aa: CASSRLAGGGHEQYF
v_gene: TRBV15; CDR3aa: CATSRDRTVSGNTIYF
v_gene: TRBV5-1; CDR3aa: CASSGEAGEAYNEQFF
v_gene: TRBV5-1; CDR3aa: CASSLVGQEETQYF
v_gene: TRBV10-1; CDR3aa: CASSGGFQETQYF
v_gene: TRBV11-3; CDR3aa: CASSFGWGDSTDTQYF
v_gene: TRBV28; CDR3aa: CASSFGTSYEQYF
v_gene: TRBV7-2; CDR3aa: CASSLDSGKEQYF
v_gene: TRBV19; CDR3aa: CASGGLAGFRDSGELFF
v_gene: TRBV19; CDR3aa: CASSIWDSNQPQHF
v_gene: TRBV7-9; CDR3aa: CASSSGADPDYGYTF
v_gene: TRBV30; CDR3aa: CAWSKGDEQFF
v_gene: TRBV28; CDR3aa: CASRSRGSRRNQPQHF
v_gene: TRBV19; CDR3aa: CATRDRRGNEKLFF
v_gene: TRBV7-2; CDR3aa: CASSSGGSGANVLTF
v_gene: TRBV6-5; CDR3aa: CASSTTGMSTDTQYF